This TCR beta chain originates from a study of cytomegalovirus exposure and HLA in healthy donors. Study findings and constraints: Within a later analysis, the majority of CMV-associated TCR beta chains appeared HLA-restricted. The authors enumerated over 150 TCR beta chains as linked to cytomegalovirus.

PCR primers comprised 60 Vbeta and 13 Jbeta primers. TCRdb's copy holds only in-frame clones and misses some; the assay was immunoSEQ multiplex PCR. The data contain approximately 130,000 clones, around 75% of them singletons. Germline V gives CDR1 PRHDT, CDR2 FYEKMQ (reference sequence). CDR3 length equals 15 residues. Trimming stripped 2 bases from V and 4 bases from J, with 14 bases between. About this clone itself: Its antigen is as yet unknown.

Sequenced input: PBMCs. This sequence joins TRBV13 and TRBJ1-2; D is possibly TRBD1 (6 bases). The receptor comes from a man aged 25-45 years in good health and CMV-seronegative. The CDR3 region is CASSLNPRGGYGYTF. In DNA form, the CDR3 reads TGTGCCAGCAGCTTAAACCCCAGGGGCGGCTATGGCTACACCTTC.